This TCR beta chain derives from a study of cytomegalovirus exposure and HLA in healthy donors. Study-wide context: Clustering assigned 70% to 90% of the approximately 400 genotyped donors to the Caucasian-associated ancestry cluster. Study results and caveats: The authors enumerated around 150 TCR beta chains as linked to cytomegalovirus.

This PCR relied on a set of 60 Vbeta primers and 13 Jbeta primers. Generated by immunoSEQ multiplex PCR, the TCRdb table keeps only in-frame clones and is missing some. The table includes around 210,000 clones, 78% detected once. Remarks on this clone: Its matching antigen is unknown.

The CDR3 is 14 residues long. V lost 4 bases, J lost 4 bases, and 6 bases stayed unmatched. Per germline, CDR1 SGHDT and CDR2 YYEEEE. The V gene is TRBV5-6, the J gene TRBJ2-7, with 9 bases that match TRBD1. The source of this sequence is a boy younger than 18 in good health and CMV-seronegative. Sequencing was carried out using PBMCs. CDR3 in amino acids: CASSQTGGVYEQYF. The CDR3 DNA reads TGTGCCAGCAGCCAGACAGGGGGTGTTTACGAGCAGTACTTC. Full variable domain (outside the CDR3, taken from reference TRBV5-6 and TRBJ2-7): DAGVTQSPTHLIKTRGQQVTLRCSPKSGHDTVSWYQQALGQGPQFIFQYYEEEERQRGNFPDRFSGHQFPNYSSELNVNALLLGDSALYLCASSQTGGVYEQYFGPGTRLTVT.